A single sample gave rise to the 8 T cell receptor beta chains below, sequenced in a study of blood T cells in healthy people across ages. Together with a sample-barcoded 5' primer, a J-beta primer mix was included in a second PCR lasting roughly 7 to 11 cycles. One entry per CDR3 protein, called by TCRdb with MiXCR from the 5' RACE reads. The profile covers 1.2 million to 1.5 million distinct CDR3 sequences, with 42% appearing a single time and around 8% taken by the ten largest. What was sequenced was blood. The receptors were sampled from a woman aged 18-29 years in good health.

Concerning this clonotype itself: A read error may account for a junction end that differs from germline. The V gene is TRBV29-1, the J gene TRBJ2-1; no clear D gene. CDR1 and CDR2 (germline): SQVTM, ANQGSEA. The CDR3 is made up of 15 amino acids. The CDR3 reads CSVGLSAISYDEQFF. The CDR3 nucleotides read TGCAGCGTTGGGTTGAGTGCCATTAGCTACGATGAGCAGTTCTTC.

This chain joins TRBV5-6 and TRBJ2-7; possibly TRBD2 for D (6 bases). The CDR3 runs to 15 residues. The V gene lost 3 bases and the J gene lost 0 bases, with 13 bases spanning the gap. Per the germline V gene, CDR1 is SGHDT and CDR2 is YYEEEE. CDR3 DNA sequence: TGTGCCAGCAGCTCAATGACTAGAAGCTCCTACGAGCAGTACTTC. This encodes CASSSMTRSSYEQYF.

This clonotype was counted a few times. The chain combines TRBV7-6 with TRBJ2-1; D not resolved. Germline CDR1 is SGHVS and CDR2 is FNYEAQ. The V gene lost 5 bases and the J gene lost 10 bases, with 15 bases spanning the gap. The CDR3 spans 13 residues. CDR3 region: CASSLRYLAEQFF. CDR3 DNA: TGTGCCAGCAGCCTACGCTACTTAGCCGAGCAGTTCTTC.

The chain is built from TRBV5-1 and TRBJ2-3; 15 bases fit TRBD2. The CDR3 covers 15 residues. With V trimmed by 6 bases and J by 8 bases, 7 bases remained unmatched. Germline assignment: CDR1 SGHRS and CDR2 YFSETQ. CDR3 residues: CASTGLAGGRGTQYF. The CDR3 DNA is TGCGCCAGCACTGGACTAGCGGGAGGGCGCGGTACGCAGTATTTT.

This rearrangement joins TRBV6-4 to TRBJ2-7; 10 bases are a match to TRBD2. The CDR3 has 19 amino acids. Trimming at V came to 2 bases and at J to 4 bases, leaving 17 bases not matched to a gene. Germline CDR1 is MRHNA and CDR2 is SNTAGT. The DNA for the CDR3 is TGTGCCAGCAGTGACCTACCGACTAGCGGGCGCCCCTCTGGATACGAGCAGTACTTC. Protein sequence: CASSDLPTSGRPSGYEQYF.

This clonotype was detected only a few times. This chain connects TRBV11-2 to TRBJ2-2; D is ambiguous. Germline V gene sequence: CDR1 SGHAT, CDR2 FQNNGV. V lost 8 bases and J 5 bases, leaving 12 bases between the germline ends. CDR3 length equals 13 residues. CDR3 bases: TGTGCCAGCTCATACCCCGGGACCGGGGAGCTGTTTTTT. It encodes CASSYPGTGELFF.

The V call is TRBV19, the J call TRBJ1-2, with D unresolved. Germline CDR1 LNHDA, CDR2 SQIVND (reference sequence). The CDR3 is 12 amino acids. The V and J ends lost 7 bases and 2 bases respectively, with 8 bases between them. The CDR3 loop reads CASNGVNYGYTF. The DNA of the CDR3 is TGTGCCAGTAACGGGGTCAACTATGGCTACACCTTC.

The V call is TRBV10-3, the J call TRBJ2-3, with a tentative D call TRBD2 (5 bases). This CDR3 is built from 12 residues. V was shortened by 2 bases and J by 10 bases, with 10 bases between the two germline ends. CDR1 and CDR2 from the germline V gene are ENHRY and SYGVKD. The CDR3 region has the DNA TGTGCCATCAGTGAGGGACTCTCCGCGCAGTATTTT. It yields the protein CAISEGLSAQYF.